This passage covers 29 T cell receptor beta chains from one sample sequenced in a study of T cells in localized non-small cell lung cancer. Sequenced by immunoSEQ multiplex PCR; TCRdb stores in-frame clones only, minus some. The sample holds tens of thousands of clones, 87% seen once. The sequencing used peripheral blood mononuclear cells, collected before any cancer treatment. All receptors come from a man aged 40 to 70 with stage III lung adenocarcinoma.

V gene TRBV4-3 combines with J gene TRBJ2-1, with D possibly matching TRBD1 (5 bases). Germline V lookup: CDR1 LGHNA, CDR2 YSLEER. CDR3 length: 15 residues. The V and J ends lost 0 bases and 4 bases respectively, with 10 bases between them. The DNA of the CDR3 is TGCGCCAGCAGCCAAGATTCAGGGCAATACAATGAGCAGTTCTTC. Protein: CASSQDSGQYNEQFF.

The rearrangement links TRBV13 to TRBJ1-1; 8 bases are a match to TRBD1. The CDR3 totals 15 residues. Germline values: CDR1 PRHDT, CDR2 FYEKMQ (reference sequence). V lost 1 base and J lost 7; bases outside the gene matches: 8. The CDR3 here is CASSLVDRELSEAFF. The CDR3 DNA reads TGTGCCAGCAGCTTAGTGGACAGGGAGTTAAGTGAAGCTTTCTTT.

V usage is TRBV4-3 and J usage is TRBJ1-3, with 7 positions matching TRBD1. The junction had 10 bases not matched to a gene; V was cut back by 1 base and J by 7 bases. The CDR3 length is 16 residues. Germline CDR1 LGHNA, CDR2 YSLEER. The CDR3 DNA reads TGCGCCAGCAGCCAAGGGCGTGCGACAGGGCTGAACACCATATATTTT. Protein: CASSQGRATGLNTIYF.

The V and J genes are TRBV11-2 and TRBJ2-7; 7 bases fit TRBD1. The CDR3 is 14 residues long. CDR1 and CDR2 (germline): SGHAT, FQNNGV. J gave up 4 bases and V 7 bases, and 10 bases lay outside the gene matches. This CDR3 reads CASNGQDIPYEQYF. For the CDR3, the DNA is TGTGCCAGCAACGGACAGGATATCCCTTACGAGCAGTACTTC.

The V and J genes are TRBV7-9 and TRBJ1-1; 8 bases match TRBD1. This CDR3 has 16 residues. V lost 4 bases to trimming and J lost 7 bases; unmatched junction nucleotides: 14. From germline, CDR1 is SEHNR and CDR2 FQNEAQ (reference sequence). CDR3 nucleotides: TGTGCCAGCAGCTATTCAGGGGGCGGTGAGTTAAGTGAAGCTTTCTTT. It is translated as CASSYSGGGELSEAFF.

The chain has TRBV18 and TRBJ1-3, with D maybe TRBD1 (5 bases). The CDR3 runs 13 residues. From germline, CDR1 is KGHSH and CDR2 LQKENI. Trimming pared 5 bases from V and 3 bases from J, leaving 8 bases between. CDR3 residues: CASSSGLGNTIYF. CDR3 coding DNA: TGTGCCAGCTCATCAGGGCTTGGAAACACCATATATTTT.

The rearrangement joins TRBV6-6 to TRBJ1-2, with a weak D call TRBD1 (6 bases). The CDR3 spans 12 residues. Germline V gene lookup returns CDR1 MNHNY and CDR2 SVGAGI (reference sequence). V gave up 9 bases and J gave up 5 bases, with 13 bases separating them. CDR3 sequence reads: CASHRVGYGYTF. CDR3 sequence (DNA): TGTGCCAGTCACAGGGTCGGGTATGGCTACACCTTC.

The gene calls are TRBV5-6 and TRBJ1-1, with a tentative D call TRBD1 (5 bases). Germline CDR1 SGHDT, CDR2 YYEEEE. V lost 0 bases to trimming and J lost 0 bases, with 12 bases between them. This CDR3 has 16 amino acids. The CDR3 protein is CASSLAGLRMNTEAFF. The CDR3 coding sequence is TGTGCCAGCAGCTTGGCGGGACTTCGAATGAACACTGAAGCTTTCTTT.

DNA of the CDR3: TGTGCCATCAGTGATGGTATCTACGAGCAGTACTTC. Residues: CAISDGIYEQYF. The chain links TRBV10-3 to TRBJ2-7, with D uncertain. Germline V gene sequence: CDR1 ENHRY, CDR2 SYGVKD. The ends were cut back, 3 bases at V and 3 bases at J, with 6 bases in the middle. This CDR3 is 12 amino acids long.

The chain recombines TRBV6-5 with TRBJ1-5; the D gene is possibly TRBD1 (5 bases). The CDR3 covers 14 residues. Trimming left V 2 bases short and J 6 bases short, with 11 bases between. Germline CDR1 MNHEY, CDR2 SVGAGI. This CDR3 is CASSYAAGSQPQHF. CDR3 DNA sequence: TGTGCCAGCAGTTACGCGGCAGGGAGTCAGCCCCAGCATTTT.

The gene calls are TRBV29-1 and TRBJ1-4; 9 positions match TRBD1. V dropped 6 bases and J dropped 10; count of bases not matched to a gene: 9. Looked up from germline, CDR1 is SQVTM and CDR2 is ANQGSEA. There are 13 residues in the CDR3. In DNA, the CDR3 is TGCAGCGTCGAACCGGGACAGGGAGGAAAACTGTTTTTT. Its translation: CSVEPGQGGKLFF.

J is TRBJ2-5 and V is TRBV15; tentative D call: TRBD2 (6 bases). Trimming took 3 bases from V and 1 from J, leaving 9 bases between them. The CDR3 loop spans 14 amino acids. CDR1 and CDR2 (germline): LNHNV, YYDKDF (reference sequence). For the CDR3, the DNA is TGTGCCACCAGCAGGCCTAGCGTCCAAGAGACCCAGTACTTC. Protein: CATSRPSVQETQYF.

This sequence joins TRBV11-2 and TRBJ2-7; unclear D gene. Between the trimmed V and J ends, which lost 5 bases and 5 bases, there was a span of 10 bases. This CDR3 has 12 residues. CDR1 and CDR2 from the germline V gene are SGHAT and FQNNGV. The DNA for the CDR3 is TGTGCCAGCAGCCCTAGGTGGGACGAGCAGTACTTC. Amino acid sequence: CASSPRWDEQYF.

This rearrangement joins TRBV30 to TRBJ2-3, with D unclear. The CDR3 length is 16 residues. Trimming took 2 bases from V and 5 from J, leaving 20 bases between them. Germline CDR1 and CDR2: GTSNPN and SVGIG (reference sequence). CDR3 residues: CAWSSVNTLKRDTQYF. For the CDR3, the DNA is TGTGCCTGGAGTTCGGTAAATACCCTAAAGAGAGATACGCAGTATTTT.

V and J are TRBV7-2 and TRBJ2-7, with 10 positions matching TRBD2. V lost 7 bases to trimming and J lost 2 bases; unmatched junction nucleotides: 8. The CDR3 is made up of 15 amino acids. Per germline, CDR1 SGHTA and CDR2 FQGNSA. The DNA of the CDR3 is TGTGCCAGCACCCTCGCTAGCGGGGGAACCTACGAGCAGTACTTC. It specifies CASTLASGGTYEQYF.

This clone was seen a single time. The J gene is TRBJ2-7, the V gene TRBV27, with D unclear. CDR1 MNHEY and CDR2 SMNVEV come from the germline V gene (reference sequence). Trimming removed 3 bases at V and 10 bases at J, with 16 bases between. This CDR3 has 13 residues. CDR3 DNA: TGTGCCAGCAGTTTCGCTGCAGGTGTCGAACAGTACTTC. This codes for CASSFAAGVEQYF.

The rearrangement uses TRBV5-1 and TRBJ1-1, with D perhaps matching TRBD1 (6 bases). The CDR3 is 15 residues long. Per germline, CDR1 SGHRS and CDR2 YFSETQ. Trimming took off 5 bases at V and 0 bases at J, with 14 bases between the two ends. CDR3 region: CASSSEQGVNTEAFF. The CDR3 DNA follows: TGCGCCAGCAGTTCCGAACAGGGTGTGAACACTGAAGCTTTCTTT.

The J gene is TRBJ1-1, the V gene TRBV19, with a weak D call TRBD1 (5 bases). The CDR3 spans 12 residues. Germline-derived CDR1 and CDR2 are LNHDA and SQIVND (reference sequence). V dropped 7 bases and J dropped 4 bases, with 10 bases sitting between them. The CDR3 nucleotides are TGTGCCAGTATGCAGGGACGCACTGAAGCTTTCTTT. Its translation is CASMQGRTEAFF.

The CDR3 nucleotides are TGTGCCAGCTCACCCGGTACAGATACGCAGTATTTT. Encoded protein: CASSPGTDTQYF. The rearrangement links TRBV18 to TRBJ2-3; D remains unclear. Germline lookup yields CDR1 KGHSH and CDR2 LQKENI. This CDR3 contains 12 residues. Trimming left V 3 bases short and J 3 bases short, with 4 bases between.

This rearrangement joins TRBV14 to TRBJ2-5, with 14 bases fitting TRBD2. V lost 3 bases to trimming and J lost 4 bases; unmatched junction nucleotides: 4. Germline V gene sequence: CDR1 SGHDN, CDR2 FVKESK. The CDR3 covers 16 residues. CDR3 in DNA: TGTGCCAGCAGCCAGACTAGCGGGGGGGCCTCAGAGACCCAGTACTTC. This sequence encodes CASSQTSGGASETQYF.

The chain has TRBV7-9 and TRBJ2-5; a weak D match, TRBD1 (6 bases). The CDR3 extends over 16 amino acids. Trimming removed 0 bases at V and 5 bases at J, with 16 bases between. CDR1 and CDR2 from the germline V gene are SEHNR and FQNEAQ (reference sequence). The CDR3 here is CASSLAHGGDRETQYF. CDR3 bases: TGTGCCAGCAGCTTAGCGCATGGGGGCGATCGGGAGACCCAGTACTTC.

The chain links TRBV5-4 to TRBJ2-1, with 7 bases aligning to TRBD1. Germline V gives CDR1 SGHNT, CDR2 YYREEE (reference sequence). Losses at the gene ends were 0 bases for V and 1 base for J; bases not matched to a gene: 4. The CDR3 is made up of 16 amino acids. The CDR3 reads CASSLAGGRSYNEQFF. Here the CDR3 DNA reads TGTGCCAGCAGCTTGGCAGGGGGTCGGTCCTACAATGAGCAGTTCTTC.

Here the CDR3 DNA reads TGTGCCAGTAGTAGTTGGACAGGGGCCACCAAGATCTACGAGCAGTACTTC. Its protein product is CASSSWTGATKIYEQYF. V gene TRBV19 combines with J gene TRBJ2-7; 9 bases match TRBD1. Germline V gene data show CDR1 as LNHDA and CDR2 as SQIVND (reference sequence). This CDR3 has 17 amino acids. V shed 4 bases and J 3 bases; nucleotides not matched to a gene: 13.

This sequence joins TRBV30 and TRBJ2-5; 9 bases are a match to TRBD2. V gave up 2 bases and J gave up 4 bases; unmatched junction bases: 11. Germline V gene sequence: CDR1 GTSNPN, CDR2 SVGIG (reference sequence). The CDR3 length is 16 residues. CDR3 sequence: CAWSSLLRGGRETQYF. CDR3 in DNA: TGTGCCTGGAGTTCCCTGTTGCGGGGGGGCCGAGAGACCCAGTACTTC. The full variable domain, with the rest looked up from reference TRBV30 and TRBJ2-5, is SQTIHQWPATLVQPVGSPLSLECTVEGTSNPNLYWYRQAAGRGLQLLFYSVGIGQISSEVPQNLSASRPQDRQFILSSKKLLLSDSGFYLCAWSSLLRGGRETQYFGPGTRLLVL.

The CDR3 spells CASSGTGTGVTEAFF. CDR3 DNA: TGTGCCAGCAGCGGTACAGGGACTGGGGTCACTGAAGCTTTCTTT. The J gene is TRBJ1-1, the V gene TRBV5-5; D is perhaps TRBD1 (6 bases). Germline V gene data show CDR1 as SGHKS and CDR2 as YYEKEE (reference sequence). Trimming took 4 bases from V and 4 from J, leaving 17 bases between them. The CDR3 length is 15 residues.

The chain uses TRBV5-8 and TRBJ1-1; 9 bases map to TRBD1. V lost 4 bases and J lost 4; bases outside the gene matches: 5. The germline V gene has CDR1 SGHTS and CDR2 YDEGEE. The CDR3 is made up of 14 amino acids. CDR3 nucleotide sequence: TGTGCCAGCAGCGTACAGGGGGCAAGCACTGAAGCTTTCTTT. It yields the protein CASSVQGASTEAFF.

This clone was seen a handful of times. CDR3 region: CASSESRLGEAFF. CDR3 DNA: TGTGCCAGCAGCGAAAGTAGGCTGGGGGAAGCTTTCTTT. V and J are TRBV11-3 and TRBJ1-1, with D uncertain. From germline, CDR1 is SGHNT and CDR2 YENEEA. The V end was cut by 5 bases, the J end by 8 bases, with 15 bases between. The CDR3 covers 13 residues.

The chain combines TRBV6-1 with TRBJ2-7, with 8 bases lining up with TRBD1. V lost 8 bases and J lost 0; bases outside the gene matches: 6. This CDR3 region has 14 residues. Germline V gives CDR1 MNHNS, CDR2 SASEGT. The CDR3 spells CASYRGTSSYEQYF. The CDR3 nucleotides read TGTGCCAGCTACAGGGGGACCAGCTCCTACGAGCAGTACTTC.

The chain is built from TRBV2 and TRBJ1-5; D uncertain. Germline lookup yields CDR1 SNHLY and CDR2 FYNNEI. V was clipped by 10 bases and J by 2 bases, with 15 bases between them. CDR3 size: 14 residues. The chain's CDR3 is CATTPRQGNQPQHF. Written as DNA, the CDR3 is TGTGCCACCACACCGCGGCAGGGCAATCAGCCCCAGCATTTT.